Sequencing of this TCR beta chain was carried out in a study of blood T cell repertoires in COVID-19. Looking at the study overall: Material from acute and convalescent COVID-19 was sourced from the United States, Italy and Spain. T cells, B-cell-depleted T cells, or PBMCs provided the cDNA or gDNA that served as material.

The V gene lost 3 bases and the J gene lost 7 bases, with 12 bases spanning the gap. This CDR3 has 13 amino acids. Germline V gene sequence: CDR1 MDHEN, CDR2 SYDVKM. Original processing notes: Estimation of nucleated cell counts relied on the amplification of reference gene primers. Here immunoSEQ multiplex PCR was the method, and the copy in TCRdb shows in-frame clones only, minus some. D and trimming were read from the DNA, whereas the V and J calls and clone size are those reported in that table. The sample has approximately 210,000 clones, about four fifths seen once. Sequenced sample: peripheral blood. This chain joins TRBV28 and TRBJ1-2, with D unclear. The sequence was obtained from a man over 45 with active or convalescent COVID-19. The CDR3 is CASSLALHRGYTF. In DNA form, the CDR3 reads TGTGCCAGCAGTTTGGCCCTGCACCGTGGCTACACCTTC.